One sample yielded the 20 T cell receptor beta chains listed below, sequenced in a study of T cell responses to AZD1222 COVID-19 vaccine. Data came from immunoSEQ multiplex PCR; TCRdb stores just in-frame clones and leaves some out. This sample yields nearly 95,000 clones, of which roughly 90% are seen a single time; about 8.4% belongs to the top ten. The input for sequencing was peripheral blood, taken on day 0 of AZD1222 vaccination. The receptors were sampled from an adult in good health.

The V and J genes are TRBV2 and TRBJ2-2, with D possibly matching TRBD1 (6 bases). CDR3 size: 14 residues. The V and J ends lost 7 bases and 3 bases respectively, with 12 bases between them. Germline CDR1 is SNHLY and CDR2 is FYNNEI. CDR3 nucleotide sequence: TGTGCCAGCATCCGGGACACTTACACCGGGGAGCTGTTTTTT. It is translated as CASIRDTYTGELFF.

The chain has TRBV24-1 and TRBJ2-1; 11 positions match TRBD1. The CDR3 spans 15 residues. The germline gives CDR1 KGHDR, CDR2 SFDVKD. V lost 8 bases and J lost 6; bases outside the gene matches: 8. The CDR3 reads CATITGTGGCNEQFF. CDR3 DNA: TGTGCCACCATCACCGGGACAGGGGGGTGCAATGAGCAGTTCTTC.

The V and J genes are TRBV10-3 and TRBJ2-7; TRBD2 aligns across 14 bases. Trimming took 6 bases from V and 3 from J; bases not matched to a gene: 7. This CDR3 is built from 16 residues. Germline loops: CDR1 ENHRY, CDR2 SYGVKD. The CDR3 coding sequence is TGTGCCATCAGGGGGACTAGCGGGGGCCGTGACTACGAGCAGTACTTC. Translating it yields CAIRGTSGGRDYEQYF.

The rearrangement uses TRBV27 and TRBJ1-6; no definite D call. The CDR3 spans 17 residues. The V end lost 3 bases, the J end lost 6 bases, and 18 bases lay between the germline ends. Germline V lookup: CDR1 MNHEY, CDR2 SMNVEV (reference sequence). The CDR3 loop is CASSLGSRNAINSPLHF. The CDR3 bases are TGTGCCAGCAGTTTGGGCAGCCGAAATGCCATTAATTCACCCCTCCACTTT.

The gene calls are TRBV11-2 and TRBJ1-1; 10 bases map to TRBD1. V lost 1 base to trimming and J lost 1 base; unmatched junction nucleotides: 0. CDR3 size: 15 residues. Germline loops: CDR1 SGHAT, CDR2 FQNNGV. This CDR3 is CASSLGDRGNTEAFF. The CDR3 nucleotides are TGTGCCAGCAGCTTAGGGGACAGGGGGAACACTGAAGCTTTCTTT.

This chain links TRBV5-1 with TRBJ2-2; 7 bases line up with TRBD2. This CDR3 has 14 amino acids. Per the germline V gene, CDR1 is SGHRS and CDR2 is YFSETQ. The V segment lost 2 bases and the J segment 5 bases; nucleotides outside the gene matches: 3. CDR3 DNA sequence: TGCGCCAGCAGCTTAACAGCGGGAACCGGGGAGCTGTTTTTT. It is translated as CASSLTAGTGELFF.

The chain uses TRBV5-5 and TRBJ2-3, with D perhaps matching TRBD2 (6 bases). Trimming cost V 4 bases and J 1 base, with 13 bases left between them. Germline assignment: CDR1 SGHKS and CDR2 YYEKEE (reference sequence). This CDR3 contains 15 residues. The CDR3 spells CASSPGRGRTDTQYF. The CDR3, as DNA: TGTGCCAGCAGCCCTGGGCGGGGCCGCACAGATACGCAGTATTTT.

The gene calls are TRBV24-1 and TRBJ2-3; weak D call: TRBD1 (6 bases). This CDR3 comprises 15 residues. The germline V gene has CDR1 KGHDR and CDR2 SFDVKD. V lost 0 bases and J lost 6, with 12 bases in between. CDR3 protein: CATSDLQTGWDTQYF. Written as DNA, the CDR3 is TGTGCCACCAGTGATTTGCAAACAGGGTGGGATACGCAGTATTTT.

CDR3 amino acids: CASIGERSYNSPLHF. CDR3 DNA sequence: TGTGCCAGCATAGGGGAGCGCTCCTATAATTCACCCCTCCACTTT. V and J are TRBV2 and TRBJ1-6; possibly TRBD1 for D (5 bases). Per germline, CDR1 SNHLY and CDR2 FYNNEI. The CDR3 has 15 amino acids. Trimming shortened V by 7 bases and J by 0 bases, and 10 bases separated the two germline ends.

This clone was recorded only once. The gene calls are TRBV6-2 or TRBV6-3 and TRBJ1-2; the D is unclear. Trimming stripped 4 bases from V and 4 bases from J, with 13 bases between. There are 14 residues in the CDR3. Germline loops: CDR1 MNHEY, CDR2 SVGEGT. CDR3 region: CASSFSPDAYGYTF. The CDR3, as DNA: TGTGCCAGCAGTTTCTCGCCGGACGCCTATGGCTACACCTTC.

The chain has TRBV6-5 and TRBJ1-6, with TRBD1 identical over 7 bases. The J segment lost 9 bases and the V segment lost 0 bases, leaving 8 bases of the junction unmatched. The germline V gene has CDR1 MNHEY and CDR2 SVGAGI. There are 16 residues in the CDR3. CDR3 DNA: TGTGCCAGCAGTTACTCTATGGAGGGGGCTAGTTCACCCCTCCACTTT. As protein: CASSYSMEGASSPLHF.

The chain joins TRBV4-1 to TRBJ2-7; 8 bases are a match to TRBD1. This CDR3 contains 16 residues. Losses at the gene ends were 0 bases for V and 6 bases for J; bases not matched to a gene: 10. Per germline, CDR1 MGHRA and CDR2 YSYEKL. The CDR3 DNA follows: TGCGCCAGCAGCCAAGAACATGACAGGGGATGGAGCGAGCAGTACTTC. It specifies CASSQEHDRGWSEQYF.

This clone was seen once. CDR3 in DNA: TGTGCCAGCAGTTACCTCGACAGGGTGGGTGGCTACACCTTC. Protein: CASSYLDRVGGYTF. This chain links TRBV6-5 with TRBJ1-2, with 7 bases lining up with TRBD1. The V gene end was trimmed by 2 bases and the J gene end by 7 bases; junction bases not matched to a gene: 7. In germline, CDR1 is MNHEY, CDR2 SVGAGI. The CDR3 has 14 amino acids.

The chain combines TRBV4-2 with TRBJ2-7; 8 nucleotides agree with TRBD2. Trimming cost V 5 bases and J 3 bases; bases outside gene matches: 12. CDR3 length: 16 residues. CDR1 and CDR2 from the germline V gene are LGHNA and YNFKEQ. The DNA of the CDR3 is TGTGCCAGCAGCTACCGTCAGGCCGGGACTAGCTACGAGCAGTACTTC. Its protein product is CASSYRQAGTSYEQYF.

This clone was found a few times. The V and J genes are TRBV7-9 and TRBJ1-3, with 8 positions matching TRBD1. With V trimmed by 5 bases and J by 4 bases, 10 bases remained unmatched. Germline V gene sequence: CDR1 SEHNR, CDR2 FQNEAQ (reference sequence). The CDR3 has 16 residues. The DNA of the CDR3 is TGTGCCAGCAGCCCCCAGGGGGCCATGCCCGGAAACACCATATATTTT. Translation gives CASSPQGAMPGNTIYF.

The chain has TRBV18 and TRBJ1-6; the D is unclear. CDR3 size: 14 residues. V lost 4 bases to trimming and J lost 7 bases, with 11 bases between them. Germline values: CDR1 KGHSH, CDR2 LQKENI. Here the CDR3 DNA reads TGTGCCAGCTCACAGGAATACGGGAATTCACCCCTCCACTTT. This translates into CASSQEYGNSPLHF.

Worth noting for this clone: The same CDR3 arises from other DNA sequences in this sample as well. The V gene is TRBV19, the J gene TRBJ1-1; D gene ambiguous. CDR1 is LNHDA, CDR2 SQIVND, per germline (reference sequence). V lost 3 bases and J lost 0, with 5 bases in between. The CDR3 covers 13 residues. In nucleotides, the CDR3 is TGTGCCAGTAGTATCTCAGTGAACACTGAAGCTTTCTTT. This gives the protein CASSISVNTEAFF.

V is TRBV11-3 and J is TRBJ2-7, with a weak D call TRBD1 (6 bases). V was cut by 5 bases and J by 1 base, with 9 bases left in between. Germline loops: CDR1 SGHNT, CDR2 YENEEA. The CDR3 extends over 13 amino acids. For the CDR3, the DNA is TGTGCCAGCAGCCAAGGACAGTCCTACGAGCAGTACTTC. Residues: CASSQGQSYEQYF.

This sequence joins TRBV20-1 and TRBJ1-1; no clear D gene. Germline V lookup: CDR1 DFQATT, CDR2 SNEGSKA (reference sequence). V shed 7 bases and J shed 4 bases, with 10 bases lying between them. This CDR3 region has 11 residues. The CDR3 loop reads CSVLPVTEAFF. The DNA for the CDR3 is TGCAGTGTCCTGCCCGTCACTGAAGCTTTCTTT.

The CDR3 coding sequence is TGCAGCGTTCGGGACAGGGGCCTTGAAAAACTGTTTTTT. Its protein is CSVRDRGLEKLFF. The chain joins TRBV29-1 to TRBJ1-4; 10 nucleotides align to TRBD1. The junction had 4 bases not matched to a gene; V was cut back by 5 bases and J by 7 bases. The CDR3 has 13 residues. Germline CDR1 and CDR2: SQVTM and ANQGSEA.